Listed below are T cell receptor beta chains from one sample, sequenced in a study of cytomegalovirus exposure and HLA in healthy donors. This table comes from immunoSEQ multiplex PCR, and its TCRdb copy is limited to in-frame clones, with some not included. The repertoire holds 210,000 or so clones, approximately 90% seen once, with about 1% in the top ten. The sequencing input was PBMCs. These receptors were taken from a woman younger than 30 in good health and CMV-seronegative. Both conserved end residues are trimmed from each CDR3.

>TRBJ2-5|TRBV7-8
ASSRVTSGSQETQY
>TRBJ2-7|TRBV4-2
ASSQGASGGQTARS
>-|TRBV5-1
ASSFSGTGDDEQY
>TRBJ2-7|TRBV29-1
SVVGQGYYEQY
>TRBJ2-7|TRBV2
ASSEVTRFSYEQY
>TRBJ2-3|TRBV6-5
ASRGLAETDTQY
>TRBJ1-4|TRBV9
ASSVRQGVNEKLF
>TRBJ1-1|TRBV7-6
ASRSGQGTPMNTEAF
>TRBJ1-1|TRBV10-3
AIEDSLNTEAF
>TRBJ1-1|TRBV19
ASSAPPGGNTEAF
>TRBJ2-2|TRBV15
ATRKTGQGHTGELF
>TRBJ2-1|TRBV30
AWSAGHTSGIYNEQF
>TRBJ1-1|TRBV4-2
ASSHEIPGGTEAF
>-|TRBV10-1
ASSDGRRNEQY
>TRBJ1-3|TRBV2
ASSDSPGSGNTIY
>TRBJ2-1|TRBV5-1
ASSLELPAYNEQF
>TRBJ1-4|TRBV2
ASGRDRVEKLF
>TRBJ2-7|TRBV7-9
ASSLDPGTVEQY
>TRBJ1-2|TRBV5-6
ASSLGFGGYGYT
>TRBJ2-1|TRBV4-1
ASSLAPGQPVNEQF
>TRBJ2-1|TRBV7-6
ASSLSENNEQF
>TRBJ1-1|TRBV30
AWTPGGGEAF
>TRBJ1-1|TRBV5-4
ASSLIKFGGTEAF
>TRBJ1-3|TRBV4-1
ASSHPYRDSGNTIY
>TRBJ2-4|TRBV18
ASSPPTLAGNKNIQY
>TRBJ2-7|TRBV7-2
ASSLQGYEQY
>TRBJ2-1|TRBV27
ASSFSSGRANEQF
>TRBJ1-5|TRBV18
ASSNLTGSNNQPQH
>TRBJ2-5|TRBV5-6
ASSPARDTPYQETQY
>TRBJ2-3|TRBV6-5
ASSYQTSGTDTQY
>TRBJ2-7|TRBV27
ASSPGAGSYEQY
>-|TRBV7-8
ASSPLAGASYEQY
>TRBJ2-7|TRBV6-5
ASTGSGDEQY
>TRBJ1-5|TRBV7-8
ASSLEGTGYGQPQH
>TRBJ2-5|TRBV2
AYQGRQETQY
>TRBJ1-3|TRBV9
ASSGTGEAGNTIY
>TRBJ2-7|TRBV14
ASSQDRGGRGEQY
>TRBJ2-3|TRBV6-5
ASSPFPGSTDTQY
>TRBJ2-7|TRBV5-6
ASSLGTRVEQY
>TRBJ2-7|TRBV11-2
ASSYRTSGYEQY
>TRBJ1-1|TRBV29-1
SVEHDAGSTFFNTEAF
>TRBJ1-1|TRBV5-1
ASRGQGAGAF
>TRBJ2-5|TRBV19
ASSKPGTSNPRETQY
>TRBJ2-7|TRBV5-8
ASSDTQDYYEQY
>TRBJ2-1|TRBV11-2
ASRGALGNEQF
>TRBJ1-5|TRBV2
ASRDRVGPQH
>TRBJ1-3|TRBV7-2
ASSLARESGNTIY
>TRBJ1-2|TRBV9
ASSVKPGGYGYT
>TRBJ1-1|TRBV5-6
ASSWGQVGDAF
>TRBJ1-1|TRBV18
ASSLSQAEDSEAF
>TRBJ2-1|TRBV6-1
ASSEREDYNEQF